Below, 10 T cell receptor beta chains from the same sample are listed, as sequenced in a study of shared clonotypes between healthy human individuals. Clones were read by immunoSEQ multiplex PCR, and TCRdb kept only the in-frame ones, dropping some. The table records approximately 1,000,000 clones, roughly 80% of them present only once. Sequencing was performed on memory CD4+ T cells from PBMCs. Subset indicated: CD45RA-negative fraction. These receptors came from a man aged 18 to 29 in good health. Some clones in this sample may be carry-over from other donors' samples.

This clone came up many times. V gene TRBV5-1 combines with J gene TRBJ2-1, with D unresolved. The CDR3 length is 15 residues. The ends were cut back, 0 bases at V and 3 bases at J, with 10 bases in the middle. Germline assignment: CDR1 SGHRS and CDR2 YFSETQ. CDR3 DNA sequence: TGCGCCAGCAGCTTGGTTAGCCGAAACTACAATGAGCAGTTCTTC. Protein product: CASSLVSRNYNEQFF.

The chain links TRBV6-5 to TRBJ2-4; D not resolved. V was clipped by 0 bases and J by 8 bases, with 11 bases between them. This CDR3 is 14 amino acids long. Germline loops: CDR1 MNHEY, CDR2 SVGAGI. CDR3 in amino acids: CASSYSENRDIQYF. The CDR3 DNA follows: TGTGCCAGCAGTTACTCGGAAAACCGGGACATTCAGTACTTC.

The genes are TRBV11-2 and TRBJ2-7, with D perhaps being TRBD1 or TRBD2 (5 bases each). This CDR3 is 15 amino acids long. Per germline, CDR1 SGHAT and CDR2 FQNNGV. V was clipped by 3 bases and J by 0 bases, with 12 bases between them. The CDR3 protein is CASSFGTGSSYEQYF. The DNA for the CDR3 is TGTGCCAGCAGCTTTGGGACGGGGAGCTCCTACGAGCAGTACTTC.

The table lists this clone with a few counts. J is TRBJ2-5 and V is TRBV7-3, with unresolved D. This CDR3 has 15 amino acids. Per the germline V gene, CDR1 is SGHTA and CDR2 is FQGTGA. The V gene lost 0 bases and the J gene lost 5 bases, with 13 bases spanning the gap. CDR3 DNA sequence: TGTGCCAGCAGCTTAACGACTTCAACGTGGGAGACCCAGTACTTC. It specifies CASSLTTSTWETQYF.

The V call is TRBV2, the J call TRBJ2-3, with 8 nucleotides matching TRBD2. The CDR3 totals 14 residues. Germline CDR1 SNHLY, CDR2 FYNNEI. J gave up 9 bases and V 7 bases, and 12 bases lay outside the gene matches. Here the CDR3 reads CASTEGSGRRTQYF. The CDR3 DNA reads as TGTGCCAGCACCGAAGGAAGCGGGAGACGGACGCAGTATTTT.

The chain carries TRBV11-2 and TRBJ1-1, with no clear D. Germline values: CDR1 SGHAT, CDR2 FQNNGV. CDR3 length: 13 amino acids. Trimming cost V 1 base and J 5 bases, with 8 bases left between them. Here the CDR3 DNA reads TGTGCCAGCAGCTTAGTAGTGGGTACTGAAGCTTTCTTT. This translates into CASSLVVGTEAFF.

The chain combines TRBV19 with TRBJ2-7; 7 nucleotides align to TRBD1. CDR1 is LNHDA and CDR2 is SQIVND in the germline V gene (reference sequence). This CDR3 is 13 amino acids long. With 6 bases clipped from V and 6 bases from J, the junction kept 8 bases outside the gene matches. The CDR3 DNA reads as TGTGCCAGTAGCAGAGGAACAGGGGCCGAGCAGTACTTC. Protein product: CASSRGTGAEQYF.

The chain uses TRBV9 and TRBJ1-5; no clear D gene. V was clipped by 10 bases and J by 1 base, with 15 bases between them. Germline V gene data show CDR1 as SGDLS and CDR2 as YYNGEE. The CDR3 consists of 14 residues. CDR3 protein: CASSRGVSNQPQHF. CDR3 coding DNA: TGTGCCTCTTCTCGGGGAGTAAGCAATCAGCCCCAGCATTTT. The complete variable domain, with remaining parts taken from reference TRBV9 and TRBJ1-5, reads DSGVTQTPKHLITATGQRVTLRCSPRSGDLSVYWYQQSLDQGLQFLIQYYNGEERAKGNILERFSAQQFPDLHSELNLSSLELGDSALYFCASSRGVSNQPQHFGDGTRLSIL.

In this sample, this clone turned up once. This could be a read error, since a much larger clone is one nucleotide away. The same CDR3 can be traced to other DNA sequences in this sample. The CDR3 DNA follows: TGCGCCAGCAGCTTAACGGGGGATCAGCCCCAGCATTTT. Its protein product is CASSLTGDQPQHF. This chain links TRBV5-1 with TRBJ1-5; the D gene is possibly TRBD1 (5 bases). Germline V lookup: CDR1 SGHRS, CDR2 YFSETQ. The CDR3 loop spans 13 amino acids. V lost 2 bases, J lost 5 bases, and 8 bases lay in between.

For this clone: The sample has other DNA sequences that encode this CDR3 too. The chain uses TRBV5-1 and TRBJ1-3; possibly TRBD1 for D (6 bases). Between the trimmed V and J ends, which lost 1 base and 4 bases, there was a span of 9 bases. The CDR3 spans 14 residues. In germline, CDR1 is SGHRS, CDR2 YFSETQ. Here the CDR3 reads CASSLWGPGNTIYF. CDR3 bases: TGCGCCAGCAGCTTGTGGGGGCCAGGAAACACCATATATTTT.